The rows below give T cell receptor beta chains drawn from one sample of a study of cytotoxic CD8 clonotypes in ibrutinib-treated CLL. The protocol was immunoSEQ multiplex PCR, while the TCRdb copy is restricted to in-frame clones and leaves out a portion. Among some 98,000 clones, 78% were seen once, and the ten largest hold under 35%. Here the sequenced sample was PBMCs, taken after 12 months of ibrutinib treatment. The receptors stem from a human donor with chronic lymphocytic leukemia. The CDR3 runs from the conserved cysteine through the conserved F or W. D genes are given only for firm matches. For some rows the clone size is stated as once, few or many, or as a class when expanded; others skip it.

clone_size,j_call,d_call,v_call,cdr3_nt,cdr3_aa
NA,TRBJ1-5,NA,TRBV6-5,TGTGCCAGCAGTTATTCATCTGGCAATCAGCCCCAGCATTTT,CASSYSSGNQPQHF
NA,TRBJ2-2,NA,TRBV7-6,TGTGCCAGCGGCCAAGCAGGGTCCGCGAACACCGGGGAGCTGTTTTTT,CASGQAGSANTGELFF
NA,TRBJ2-5,NA,TRBV20-1,TGCAGTGTAAGGATCCAAGAGACCCAGTACTTC,CSVRIQETQYF
NA,TRBJ1-4,TRBD1,TRBV4-3,TGCGCCAGCAGCCAAGTTGACCCGGGACAGCAGGGGAAGTTAGAAAAACTGTTTTTT,CASSQVDPGQQGKLEKLFF
NA,TRBJ1-2,TRBD1,TRBV19,TGTGCCAGTAGTGGGGACAGGGGAGTCGATGGCTACACCTTC,CASSGDRGVDGYTF
NA,TRBJ1-4,NA,TRBV7-3,TGTGCCAGCAGCCAAGATTTGGGGCCTGAAAAACTGTTTTTT,CASSQDLGPEKLFF
NA,TRBJ1-1,TRBD1,TRBV7-3,TGTGCCAGCAGCTTAATGGAGGGGGCGGGAGCTTTCTTT,CASSLMEGAGAFF
NA,TRBJ2-7,NA,TRBV6-1,TGTGCCAGCATGCTAGGGGGGCTCTACGAGCAGTACTTC,CASMLGGLYEQYF
NA,TRBJ1-4,NA,TRBV6-1,TGTGCCAGCAGTGAAGTGGGTAGGCCCGCAACTAATGAAAAACTGTTTTTT,CASSEVGRPATNEKLFF
NA,TRBJ2-3,TRBD1,TRBV7-3,TGTGCCAGCAGCTGGACAGGGGGCGTGGGCACAGATACGCAGTATTTT,CASSWTGGVGTDTQYF
NA,TRBJ2-5,NA,TRBV5-6,TGTGCCAGCAGCCTTAAATGGAGCGGAGAGACCCAGTACTTC,CASSLKWSGETQYF
NA,TRBJ2-3,TRBD2,TRBV5-1,TGCGCCAGCAGCCCTGGCGGGAGCTCCCCAGATACGCAGTATTTT,CASSPGGSSPDTQYF
few,TRBJ1-1,NA,TRBV5-6,TGTGCCAGCAGCTTGGTAGATGGAGGCACTGAAGCTTTCTTT,CASSLVDGGTEAFF
NA,TRBJ2-3,NA,TRBV6-4,TGTGCCAGCAGTGAGGGGCCAGGAACAGATACGCAGTATTTT,CASSEGPGTDTQYF
NA,TRBJ2-5,TRBD2,TRBV7-3,TGTGCCAGCGGTACGACTAGCGGGCCCCAAGAGACCCAGTACTTC,CASGTTSGPQETQYF
NA,TRBJ2-2,NA,TRBV9,TGTGCCAGCAGCGCTGGGGGTTTCGGGGAGCTGTTTTTT,CASSAGGFGELFF
NA,TRBJ2-1,TRBD2,TRBV7-3,TGTGCCAGCAGCTTAGGGCTAGCGGGGTACAATGAGCAGTTCTTC,CASSLGLAGYNEQFF
NA,TRBJ2-3,TRBD2,TRBV30,TGTGCCCGTAAGACTGCGGGGGGTCCAGGTACGCAGTATTTT,CARKTAGGPGTQYF
NA,TRBJ1-2,NA,TRBV29-1,TGCAGCGTTGGGGATAGCTACACCTTC,CSVGDSYTF
NA,TRBJ2-7,NA,TRBV19,TGTGCCAGTAGTATCCAGGGTTCTTACGAGCAGTACTTC,CASSIQGSYEQYF
NA,TRBJ1-4,NA,TRBV18,TGTGCCAGCTCAACAATACCACAGTATAATGAAAAACTGTTTTTT,CASSTIPQYNEKLFF
NA,TRBJ2-5,NA,TRBV7-2,TGTGCCAGCAGCTTAGCGGTAGGAGGGCCCCAGTACTTC,CASSLAVGGPQYF
NA,TRBJ2-5,TRBD1,TRBV6-1,TGTGCCAGCAGTGAGGGCAGGGGGCCCCCCATGTTGACCCAGTACTTC,CASSEGRGPPMLTQYF
NA,TRBJ2-2,TRBD1,TRBV27,TGTGCCAGCAGTTGGGGACAGGCGAACACCGGGGAGCTGTTTTTT,CASSWGQANTGELFF
NA,TRBJ2-1,TRBD1,TRBV4-2,TGTGCCAGCAGCCAAGATACAGGGGGCACGAATGAGCAGTTCTTC,CASSQDTGGTNEQFF
NA,TRBJ1-2,TRBD1,TRBV6-5,TGTGCCAGCAGCCAACCGGGACAGGGGAATGGCTACACCTTC,CASSQPGQGNGYTF
NA,TRBJ1-2,NA,TRBV25-1,TGTGCCAGCGGCTCCGGGACACATGGCTACACCTTC,CASGSGTHGYTF
once,TRBJ2-3,NA,TRBV7-2,TGTGCCAGCAGCTCCGTGGCGGCCATACCAGGGATAGATACGCAGTATTTT,CASSSVAAIPGIDTQYF
NA,TRBJ1-1,TRBD1,TRBV5-1,TGCGCCAGCAGCTTATGGGACAGGGTAAGCCGGGGCGCTGAAGCTTTCTTT,CASSLWDRVSRGAEAFF
NA,TRBJ2-3,TRBD1,TRBV5-1,TGCGCCAGCAGCTTTCAGGACAGGGACACAGATACGCAGTATTTT,CASSFQDRDTDTQYF
NA,TRBJ2-1,TRBD1,TRBV18,TGTGCCAGCTCACCACCGACACAGGGGGCATTGGGTGAGCAGTTCTTC,CASSPPTQGALGEQFF
NA,TRBJ1-2,NA,TRBV10-2,TGCGCCAGCAGTGAGGTACAGGGAGGCTACACCTTC,CASSEVQGGYTF
many,TRBJ1-6,NA,TRBV10-3,TGTGCCATCAGTGAGTCAGGACAGAATTCACCCCTCCACTTT,CAISESGQNSPLHF
NA,TRBJ2-2,TRBD1,TRBV2,TGTGCCAGCACGGGACAGGGGACAAACACCGGGGAGCTGTTTTTT,CASTGQGTNTGELFF
NA,TRBJ2-3,NA,TRBV4-1,TGCGCCAGCAGCCAGGTGTTAGATACGCAGTATTTT,CASSQVLDTQYF
NA,TRBJ2-1,TRBD1,TRBV7-2,TGTGCCAGCAGCTCTCGGACAGGGATCAATGAGCAGTTCTTC,CASSSRTGINEQFF
NA,TRBJ1-5,NA,TRBV5-6,TGTGCCAGCAGCTTGGCAAGGGATCAGCCCCAGCATTTT,CASSLARDQPQHF
once,TRBJ2-3,NA,TRBV9,TGTGCCAGCAGCGATTCTATATCCACAGATACGCAGTATTTT,CASSDSISTDTQYF
few,TRBJ1-1,NA,TRBV10-1,TGCGCCAGCAGTGGAGGGGTGAACACTGAAGCTTTCTTT,CASSGGVNTEAFF
NA,TRBJ2-2,TRBD2,TRBV7-3,TGTGCCAGCAGCTTAGTCGCGGGGGGCCCCGGGGAGCTGTTTTTT,CASSLVAGGPGELFF
NA,TRBJ1-1,NA,TRBV28,TGTGCCAGCAGACACAGGAACACTGAAGCTTTCTTT,CASRHRNTEAFF
NA,TRBJ1-2,NA,TRBV6-1,TGTGCCAGCAGTGAAGGCTGGACACTTTATGGCTACACCTTC,CASSEGWTLYGYTF
once,TRBJ2-2,NA,TRBV5-1,TGCGCCAGCAGCCTCCAGACCGGGGCCGGGGAGCTGTTTTTT,CASSLQTGAGELFF
NA,TRBJ1-2,NA,TRBV25-1,TGTGCCAGCGCAGACAGCCTATATGGCTACACCTTC,CASADSLYGYTF
NA,TRBJ1-2,NA,TRBV28,TGTGCCAGCAGGGGGGGTTCAGGGAACAACTATGGCTACACCTTC,CASRGGSGNNYGYTF